This T cell receptor beta chain was recorded in a study of molecular identifiers for immune sequencing clone quantification. Background on the study: Four of five RNA aliquots from around 18,000 or 91,000 naive CD8 T cells were sequenced.

Trimming cost V 4 bases and J 4 bases, with 14 bases left between them. The CDR3 length is 15 residues. From germline, CDR1 is MNHEY and CDR2 SVGAGI. Investigators produced naive CD8 libraries from 20,000 to 1,000,000 sorted cells, drawing on 10%, 30% or 50% RNA. Sorting isolated naive CD8 T cells as CD8+CD4-CCR7+CD45RA+ events. TCRdb re-analysed the PCR reads in MiXCR, keeping a single row per CDR3 protein. The sample consists of about half a million distinct CDR3 sequences, over 20% of them appearing once. The study, taken as a whole, reports: In naive cells, clones above 20 RNA copies held under 1% of molecules, whereas in effector cells they held over 98%.

At least ten counts were recorded for this clonotype. What it binds is unknown. The sample consisted of naive CD8+ T cells from blood, with Jurkat cell RNA spiked in. This sample's subset: FACS-sorted CD8+CD4-CCR7+CD45RA+ naive T cells. This receptor was identified in a human donor in good health. Some libraries in this study had Jurkat cell RNA spiked in. The J gene is TRBJ1-5, the V gene TRBV6-5, with D maybe TRBD1 (5 bases). CDR3 amino acids: CASSSDWGGNQPQHF. The CDR3 region has the DNA TGTGCCAGCAGTTCCGACTGGGGGGGGAATCAGCCCCAGCATTTT.